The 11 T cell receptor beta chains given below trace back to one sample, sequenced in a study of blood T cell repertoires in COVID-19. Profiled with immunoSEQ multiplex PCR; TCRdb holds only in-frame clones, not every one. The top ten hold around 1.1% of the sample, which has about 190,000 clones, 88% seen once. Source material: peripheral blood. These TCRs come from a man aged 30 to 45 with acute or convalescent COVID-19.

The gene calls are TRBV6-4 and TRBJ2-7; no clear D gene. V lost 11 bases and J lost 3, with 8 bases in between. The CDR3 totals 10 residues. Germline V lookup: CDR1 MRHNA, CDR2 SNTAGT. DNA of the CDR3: TGTGCCGAGCCAGGCTACGAGCAGTACTTC. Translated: CAEPGYEQYF.

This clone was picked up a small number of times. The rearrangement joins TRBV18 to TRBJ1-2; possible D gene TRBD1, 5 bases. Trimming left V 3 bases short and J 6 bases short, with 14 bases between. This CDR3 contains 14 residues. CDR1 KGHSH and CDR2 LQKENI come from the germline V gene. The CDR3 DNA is TGTGCCAGCTCACCTAGACAGTTTACGGATGGCTACACCTTC. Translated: CASSPRQFTDGYTF.

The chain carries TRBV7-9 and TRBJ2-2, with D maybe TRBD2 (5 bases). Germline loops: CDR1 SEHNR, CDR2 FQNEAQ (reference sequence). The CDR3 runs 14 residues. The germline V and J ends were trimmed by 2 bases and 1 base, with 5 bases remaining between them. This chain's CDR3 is CASSLTRNTGELFF. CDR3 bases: TGTGCCAGCAGCTTAACTAGGAACACCGGGGAGCTGTTTTTT.

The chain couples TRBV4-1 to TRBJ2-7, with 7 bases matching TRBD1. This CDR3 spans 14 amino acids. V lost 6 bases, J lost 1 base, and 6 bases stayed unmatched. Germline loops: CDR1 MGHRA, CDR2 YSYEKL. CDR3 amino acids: CASRAGGRSYEQYF. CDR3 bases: TGCGCCAGCAGGGCAGGGGGTAGGTCCTACGAGCAGTACTTC.

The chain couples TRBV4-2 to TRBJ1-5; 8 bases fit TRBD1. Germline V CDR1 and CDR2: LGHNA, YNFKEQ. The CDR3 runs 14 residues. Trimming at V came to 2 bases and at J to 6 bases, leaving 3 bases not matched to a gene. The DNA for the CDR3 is TGTGCCAGCAGCCAACAAGACAGGGGTCAGCCCCAGCATTTT. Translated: CASSQQDRGQPQHF.

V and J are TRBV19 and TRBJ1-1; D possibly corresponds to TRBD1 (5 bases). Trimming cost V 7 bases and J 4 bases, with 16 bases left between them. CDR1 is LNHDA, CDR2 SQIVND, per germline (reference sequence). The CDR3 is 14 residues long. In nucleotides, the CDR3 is TGTGCCAGTAATCCCCTCCAAAGGGGCACTGAAGCTTTCTTT. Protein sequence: CASNPLQRGTEAFF.

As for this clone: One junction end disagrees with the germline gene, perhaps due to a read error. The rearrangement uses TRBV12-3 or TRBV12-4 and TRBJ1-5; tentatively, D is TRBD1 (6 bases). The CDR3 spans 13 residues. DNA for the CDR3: TGTGCCAGCAGTCTCCGAGACGGACAGCTCCAGCATTTT. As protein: CASSLRDGQLQHF.

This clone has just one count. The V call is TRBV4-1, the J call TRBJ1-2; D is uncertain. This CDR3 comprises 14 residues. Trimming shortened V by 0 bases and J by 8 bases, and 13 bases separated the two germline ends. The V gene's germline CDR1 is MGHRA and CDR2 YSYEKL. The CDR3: CASSQDSTRRGYTF. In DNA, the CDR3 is TGCGCCAGCAGCCAAGATAGCACCAGGAGGGGCTACACCTTC.

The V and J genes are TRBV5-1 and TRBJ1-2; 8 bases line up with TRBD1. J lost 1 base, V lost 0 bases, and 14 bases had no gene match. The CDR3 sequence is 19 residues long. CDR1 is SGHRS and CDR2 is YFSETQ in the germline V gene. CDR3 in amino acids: CASSLGPGGRGRRNYGYTF. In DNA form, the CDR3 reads TGCGCCAGCAGCTTGGGCCCAGGGGGCCGAGGGCGCCGTAACTATGGCTACACCTTC.

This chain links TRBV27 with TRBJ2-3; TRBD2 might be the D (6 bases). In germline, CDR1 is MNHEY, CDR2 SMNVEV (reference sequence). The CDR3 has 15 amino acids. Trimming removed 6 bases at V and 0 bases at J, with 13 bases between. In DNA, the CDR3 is TGTGCCAGCAGCCTGCGGGGCCATAGCACAGATACGCAGTATTTT. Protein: CASSLRGHSTDTQYF.

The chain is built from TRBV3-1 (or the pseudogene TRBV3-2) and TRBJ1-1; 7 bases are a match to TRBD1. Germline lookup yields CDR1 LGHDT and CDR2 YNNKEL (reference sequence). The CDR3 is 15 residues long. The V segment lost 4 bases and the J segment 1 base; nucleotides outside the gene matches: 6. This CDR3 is CASSRRTGPNTEAFF. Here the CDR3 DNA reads TGTGCCAGCAGCCGAAGGACAGGCCCGAACACTGAAGCTTTCTTT.